What follows are 20 T cell receptor beta chains derived from one specimen sequenced in a study of graft-versus-host responses after intestinal transplantation. The protocol was immunoSEQ multiplex PCR, while the TCRdb copy is restricted to in-frame clones and leaves out a portion. This table holds tens of thousands of clones, around 94% found once. Source: PBMCs, taken 16 days after intestinal transplant. The receptors here all came from a human patient who received an intestinal transplant, so some T cells may come from the graft donor.

Regarding this clone: Other DNA variants within this sample encode the same CDR3. The CDR3, as DNA: TGTGCCAGCAGTTGGACTAGCGGGAGCACAGATACGCAGTATTTT. Translation: CASSWTSGSTDTQYF. The chain has TRBV28 and TRBJ2-3, with 11 nucleotides matching TRBD2. This CDR3 is 15 amino acids long. Germline lookup yields CDR1 MDHEN and CDR2 SYDVKM. V was clipped by 4 bases and J by 0 bases; unmatched bases: 0. The complete variable domain, with remaining parts taken from reference TRBV28 and TRBJ2-3, reads DVKVTQSSRYLVKRTGEKVFLECVQDMDHENMFWYRQDPGLGLRLIYFSYDVKMKEKGDIPEGYSVSREKKERFSLILESASTNQTSMYLCASSWTSGSTDTQYFGPGTRLTVL.

The chain carries TRBV30 and TRBJ1-1, with TRBD1 as a possible D gene (6 bases). V gave up 3 bases and J gave up 1 base, with 9 bases separating them. Germline-derived CDR1 and CDR2 are GTSNPN and SVGIG (reference sequence). The CDR3 is 13 amino acids. CDR3 region: CAWRDSTNTEAFF. The CDR3 coding sequence is TGTGCCTGGAGGGACAGTACGAACACTGAAGCTTTCTTT. Drawing the rest from reference TRBV30 and TRBJ1-1, the complete variable domain is SQTIHQWPATLVQPVGSPLSLECTVEGTSNPNLYWYRQAAGRGLQLLFYSVGIGQISSEVPQNLSASRPQDRQFILSSKKLLLSDSGFYLCAWRDSTNTEAFFGQGTRLTVV.

This clone was counted only a few times. V gene TRBV13 combines with J gene TRBJ2-7; D is possibly TRBD2 (5 bases). Germline CDR1 and CDR2: PRHDT and FYEKMQ (reference sequence). V was shortened by 1 base and J by 4 bases, with 5 bases between the two germline ends. The CDR3 length is 12 residues. The CDR3 here is CASSLVAYEQYF. In DNA, the CDR3 is TGTGCCAGCAGCTTAGTAGCGTACGAGCAGTACTTC.

This clone was found once. The CDR3 sequence: CASSQDALAGIYEQYF. The CDR3 nucleotides are TGCGCCAGCAGCCAAGATGCGCTAGCGGGGATCTACGAGCAGTACTTC. The chain uses TRBV4-3 and TRBJ2-7; 9 nucleotides match TRBD2. CDR1 and CDR2 from the germline V gene are LGHNA and YSLEER. The CDR3 runs 16 residues. Trimming took 0 bases from V and 3 from J; bases not matched to a gene: 6.

This clone was seen once. The rearrangement joins TRBV28 to TRBJ2-5; TRBD2 aligns across 11 bases. V shed 5 bases, J shed 0 bases, and the junction held 5 bases outside the gene matches. This CDR3 is 16 amino acids long. CDR1 and CDR2 from the germline V gene are MDHEN and SYDVKM. The CDR3 nucleotides read TGTGCCAGCAGTACGACTAGCGGGGCGTACCAAGAGACCCAGTACTTC. It translates to CASSTTSGAYQETQYF.

The rearrangement uses TRBV2 and TRBJ2-3; no reliable D call. Germline assignment: CDR1 SNHLY and CDR2 FYNNEI. The CDR3 totals 13 residues. Trimming shortened V by 0 bases and J by 3 bases, and 4 bases separated the two germline ends. CDR3 DNA sequence: TGTGCCAGCAGTGAAGCGCAAACAGATACGCAGTATTTT. This translates into CASSEAQTDTQYF.

J is TRBJ2-1 and V is TRBV18; TRBD2 matches at 14 bases. The J segment lost 7 bases and the V segment lost 3 bases, leaving 14 bases of the junction unmatched. This CDR3 has 19 residues. CDR1 and CDR2 (germline): KGHSH, LQKENI. CDR3 region: CASSPNIWTSGRIRNEQFF. The CDR3 nucleotides read TGTGCCAGCTCACCCAATATTTGGACTAGCGGGAGGATAAGGAATGAGCAGTTCTTC.

The chain has TRBV27 and TRBJ2-2; no firm D call. Germline loops: CDR1 MNHEY, CDR2 SMNVEV (reference sequence). This CDR3 has 14 residues. V shed 1 base and J shed 5 bases, with 8 bases lying between them. CDR3 loop: CASSLWPSTGELFF. CDR3 in DNA: TGTGCCAGCAGTTTATGGCCGTCAACCGGGGAGCTGTTTTTT.

The chain links TRBV6-1 to TRBJ2-3, with 8 bases aligning to TRBD1. CDR3 length equals 14 residues. Looked up from germline, CDR1 is MNHNS and CDR2 is SASEGT. With V trimmed by 4 bases and J by 0 bases, 0 bases remained unmatched. Written as DNA, the CDR3 is TGTGCCAGCAGTGGGACAGGGAGCACAGATACGCAGTATTTT. Protein: CASSGTGSTDTQYF.

This clone was detected a few times. J is TRBJ1-4 and V is TRBV6-1; D is unclear. This CDR3 has 14 residues. Germline V lookup: CDR1 MNHNS, CDR2 SASEGT. Trimming stripped 3 bases from V and 6 bases from J, with 11 bases between. The CDR3 sequence: CASSDSDGHEKLFF. The CDR3, as DNA: TGTGCCAGCAGTGATTCGGACGGTCATGAAAAACTGTTTTTT.

This chain joins TRBV5-5 and TRBJ2-7; weak D call: TRBD1 (6 bases). This CDR3 contains 15 residues. The V gene lost 0 bases and the J gene lost 4 bases, with 14 bases spanning the gap. CDR1 SGHKS and CDR2 YYEKEE come from the germline V gene (reference sequence). CDR3 loop: CASSLVVVRGYEQYF. CDR3 sequence (DNA): TGTGCCAGCAGCTTGGTAGTAGTCAGGGGTTACGAGCAGTACTTC.

In DNA, the CDR3 is TGTGCCAGCAGTCCTAACAGGGCAACTAATGAAAAACTGTTTTTT. Its translation: CASSPNRATNEKLFF. The chain is built from TRBV9 and TRBJ1-4; a weak D match, TRBD1 (6 bases). The CDR3 totals 15 residues. Between the trimmed V and J ends, which lost 5 bases and 0 bases, there was a span of 11 bases. Germline V gene sequence: CDR1 SGDLS, CDR2 YYNGEE.

The genes are TRBV19 and TRBJ2-7; a possible D gene is TRBD2 (6 bases). The CDR3 consists of 15 residues. The germline V and J ends were trimmed by 0 bases and 5 bases, with 14 bases remaining between them. CDR1 LNHDA and CDR2 SQIVND come from the germline V gene (reference sequence). The CDR3 coding sequence is TGTGCCAGTAGTATAGAGGAGGGCCGTCACGACGAGCAGTACTTC. Translating gives CASSIEEGRHDEQYF.

In its sample, this clone was seen once. This chain joins TRBV11-2 and TRBJ1-1; 8 bases agree with TRBD1. CDR1 SGHAT and CDR2 FQNNGV come from the germline V gene. V lost 0 bases, J lost 8 bases, and 5 bases stayed unmatched. This CDR3 is built from 14 residues. The chain's CDR3 is CASSLDLGDREAFF. DNA for the CDR3: TGTGCCAGCAGCTTAGATCTGGGGGACAGGGAAGCTTTCTTT.

The chain uses TRBV5-4 and TRBJ2-1; D is ambiguous. Germline CDR1 and CDR2: SGHNT and YYREEE (reference sequence). Trimming took 4 bases from V and 8 from J, leaving 13 bases between them. This CDR3 has 13 amino acids. Here the CDR3 reads CASSLTPQDEQFF. Written as DNA, the CDR3 is TGTGCCAGCAGCCTGACCCCGCAGGATGAGCAGTTCTTC.

The chain carries TRBV6-1 and TRBJ2-3; possible D gene TRBD2, 5 bases. The germline V gene encodes CDR1 MNHNS and CDR2 SASEGT. V was trimmed by 7 bases and J by 4 bases, leaving 12 bases between them. The CDR3 has 13 residues. DNA for the CDR3: TGTGCCAGCACGGGCCGGGAAGCAGATACGCAGTATTTT. Translated, it gives CASTGREADTQYF.

This sequence joins TRBV9 and TRBJ2-5; 9 bases are a match to TRBD1. This CDR3 has 16 residues. The V segment lost 0 bases and the J segment 2 bases; nucleotides outside the gene matches: 5. The germline CDR1 and CDR2 sequences are SGDLS and YYNGEE. The CDR3 here is CASSVGGTGLQETQYF. CDR3 sequence (DNA): TGTGCCAGCAGCGTAGGAGGGACAGGGCTTCAAGAGACCCAGTACTTC.

This clone came up once. V is TRBV4-2 and J is TRBJ2-7; 7 bases are shared with TRBD2. Unmatched junction bases numbered 24, after V lost 0 bases and J lost 4 bases. Germline V lookup: CDR1 LGHNA, CDR2 YNFKEQ. The length of the CDR3 is 21 residues. The CDR3 sequence is CASSQESNFGLESTEYYEQYF. In DNA, the CDR3 is TGTGCCAGCAGCCAAGAATCTAATTTCGGACTAGAATCCACCGAGTATTACGAGCAGTACTTC.

This clone was observed a few times. The gene calls are TRBV21-1 and TRBJ2-2. TRBV21-1 is designated a pseudogene. The CDR3 loop spans 16 amino acids. Written as DNA, the CDR3 is TGTGCCAGCAGCTCCAGGGGGGGGGCTAACACCGGGGAGCTGTTTTTT. Its protein is CASSSRGGANTGELFF.

The chain uses TRBV11-2 and TRBJ2-7; 8 nucleotides line up with TRBD2. J was trimmed by 4 bases and V by 5 bases; bases with no gene match: 10. In germline, CDR1 is SGHAT, CDR2 FQNNGV. The CDR3 has 15 amino acids. The CDR3 region is CASSPGAGVGYEQYF. DNA for the CDR3: TGTGCCAGCAGCCCGGGAGCGGGGGTGGGGTACGAGCAGTACTTC.